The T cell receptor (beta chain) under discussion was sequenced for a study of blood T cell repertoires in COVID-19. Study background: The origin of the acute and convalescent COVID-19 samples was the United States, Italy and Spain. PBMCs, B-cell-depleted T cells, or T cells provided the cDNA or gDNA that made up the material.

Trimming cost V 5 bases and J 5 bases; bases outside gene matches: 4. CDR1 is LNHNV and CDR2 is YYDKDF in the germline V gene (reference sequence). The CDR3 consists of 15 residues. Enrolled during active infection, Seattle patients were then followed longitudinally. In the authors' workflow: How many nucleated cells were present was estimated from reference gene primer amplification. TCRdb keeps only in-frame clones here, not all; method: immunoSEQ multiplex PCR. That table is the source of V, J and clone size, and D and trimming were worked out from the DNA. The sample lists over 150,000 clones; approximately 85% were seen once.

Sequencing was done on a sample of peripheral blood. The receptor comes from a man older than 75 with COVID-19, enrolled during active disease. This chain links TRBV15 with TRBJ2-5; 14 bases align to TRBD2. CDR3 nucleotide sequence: TGTGCCACCAGCCGGCGACTAGCGGGAGGGGAGACCCAGTACTTC. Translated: CATSRRLAGGETQYF.